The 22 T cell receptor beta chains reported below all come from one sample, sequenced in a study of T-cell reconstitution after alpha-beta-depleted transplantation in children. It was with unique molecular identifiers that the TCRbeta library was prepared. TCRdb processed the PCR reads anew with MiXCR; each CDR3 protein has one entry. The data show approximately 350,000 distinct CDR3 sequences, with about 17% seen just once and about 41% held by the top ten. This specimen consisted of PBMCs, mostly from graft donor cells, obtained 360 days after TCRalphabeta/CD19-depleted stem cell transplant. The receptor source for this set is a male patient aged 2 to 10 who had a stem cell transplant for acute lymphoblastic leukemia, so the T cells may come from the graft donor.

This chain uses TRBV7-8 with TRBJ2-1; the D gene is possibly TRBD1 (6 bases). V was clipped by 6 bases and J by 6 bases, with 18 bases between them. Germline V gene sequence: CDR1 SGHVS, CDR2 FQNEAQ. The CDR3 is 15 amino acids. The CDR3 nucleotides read TGTGCCAGCAGTCGCTACAGGGCCCCGACCAATGAGCAGTTCTTC. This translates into CASSRYRAPTNEQFF.

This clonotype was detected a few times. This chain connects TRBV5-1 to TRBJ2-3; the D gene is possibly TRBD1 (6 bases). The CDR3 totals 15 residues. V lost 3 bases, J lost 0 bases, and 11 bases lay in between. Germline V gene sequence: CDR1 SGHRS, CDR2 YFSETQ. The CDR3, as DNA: TGCGCCAGCAGCTGGGACATTGCTAGCACAGATACGCAGTATTTT. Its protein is CASSWDIASTDTQYF.

DNA for the CDR3: TGCGCCAGCAGCCGCTTCAGTGGGGCCTACGAGCAGTACTTC. Its protein product is CASSRFSGAYEQYF. The J gene is TRBJ2-7, the V gene TRBV4-3; D gene uncertain. Germline V lookup: CDR1 LGHNA, CDR2 YSLEER. The CDR3 loop spans 14 amino acids. The V end lost 4 bases, the J end lost 2 bases, and 12 bases lay between the germline ends.

The CDR3 DNA follows: TGTGCCAGCAGTTACGAGACGACTAGCCCCTACTTC. This sequence encodes CASSYETTSPYF. The chain links TRBV6-2 or TRBV6-3 to TRBJ2-7, with TRBD2 identical over 7 bases. CDR3 length: 12 residues. With 2 bases clipped from V and 13 bases from J, the junction kept 8 bases outside the gene matches. Germline V lookup: CDR1 MNHEY, CDR2 SVGEGT.

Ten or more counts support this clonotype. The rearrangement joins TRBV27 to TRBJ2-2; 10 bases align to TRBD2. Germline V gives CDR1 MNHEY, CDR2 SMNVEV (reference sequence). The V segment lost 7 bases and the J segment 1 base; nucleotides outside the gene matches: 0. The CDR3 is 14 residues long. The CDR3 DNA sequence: TGTGCCAGCACTAGCGGGAGGAACACCGGGGAGCTGTTTTTT. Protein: CASTSGRNTGELFF.

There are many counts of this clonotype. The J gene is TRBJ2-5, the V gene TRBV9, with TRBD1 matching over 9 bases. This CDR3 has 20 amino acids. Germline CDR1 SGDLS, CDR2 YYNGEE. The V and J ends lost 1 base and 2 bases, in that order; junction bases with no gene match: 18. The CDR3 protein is CASSVSSGTGTGSSQETQYF. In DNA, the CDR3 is TGTGCCAGCAGCGTAAGTTCAGGGACCGGGACAGGGTCATCACAAGAGACCCAGTACTTC.

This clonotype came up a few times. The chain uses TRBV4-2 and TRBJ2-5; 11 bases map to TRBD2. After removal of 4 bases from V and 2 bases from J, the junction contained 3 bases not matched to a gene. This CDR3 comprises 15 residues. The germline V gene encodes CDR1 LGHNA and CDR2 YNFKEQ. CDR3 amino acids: CASSPGTSGQETQYF. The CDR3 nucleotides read TGTGCCAGCAGCCCTGGGACTAGCGGACAAGAGACCCAGTACTTC.

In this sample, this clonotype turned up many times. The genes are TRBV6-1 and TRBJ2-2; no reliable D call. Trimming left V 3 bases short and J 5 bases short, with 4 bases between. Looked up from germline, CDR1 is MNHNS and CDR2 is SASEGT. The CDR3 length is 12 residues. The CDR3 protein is CASSEGTGELFF. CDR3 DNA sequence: TGTGCCAGCAGTGAGGGAACCGGGGAGCTGTTTTTT.

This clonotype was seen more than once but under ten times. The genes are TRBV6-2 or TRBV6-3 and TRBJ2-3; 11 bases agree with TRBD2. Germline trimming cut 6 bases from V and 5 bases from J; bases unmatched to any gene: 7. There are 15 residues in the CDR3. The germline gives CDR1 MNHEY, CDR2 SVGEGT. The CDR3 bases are TGTGCCAGCAGAAGACTAGCGGGACATAGAGATACGCAGTATTTT. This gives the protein CASRRLAGHRDTQYF.

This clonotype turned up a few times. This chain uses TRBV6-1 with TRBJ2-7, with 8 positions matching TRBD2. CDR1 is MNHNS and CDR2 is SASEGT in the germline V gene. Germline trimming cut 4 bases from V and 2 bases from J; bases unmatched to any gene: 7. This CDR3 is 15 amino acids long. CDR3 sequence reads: CASSVYKRGTYEQYF. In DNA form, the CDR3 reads TGTGCCAGCAGTGTATACAAGCGGGGGACCTACGAGCAGTACTTC.

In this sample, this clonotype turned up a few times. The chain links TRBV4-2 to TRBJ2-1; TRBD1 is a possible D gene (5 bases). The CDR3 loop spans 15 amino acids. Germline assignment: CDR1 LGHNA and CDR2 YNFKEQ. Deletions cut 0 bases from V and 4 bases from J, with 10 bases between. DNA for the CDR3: TGTGCCAGCAGCCAAGATCTGACAGAATACAATGAGCAGTTCTTC. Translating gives CASSQDLTEYNEQFF.

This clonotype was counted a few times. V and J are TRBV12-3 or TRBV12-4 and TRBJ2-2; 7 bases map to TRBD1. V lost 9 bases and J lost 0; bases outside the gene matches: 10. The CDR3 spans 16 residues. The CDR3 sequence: CASDRNQGANTGELFF. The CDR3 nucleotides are TGTGCCAGTGACCGAAACCAGGGGGCGAACACCGGGGAGCTGTTTTTT.

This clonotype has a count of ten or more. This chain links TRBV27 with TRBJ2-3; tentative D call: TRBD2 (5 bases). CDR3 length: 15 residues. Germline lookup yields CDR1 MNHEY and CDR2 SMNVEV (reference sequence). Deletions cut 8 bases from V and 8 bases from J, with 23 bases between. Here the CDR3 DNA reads TGTGCCAGCGTGGATCGGGATCTCCCGTTCGGTACGCAGTATTTT. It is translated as CASVDRDLPFGTQYF.

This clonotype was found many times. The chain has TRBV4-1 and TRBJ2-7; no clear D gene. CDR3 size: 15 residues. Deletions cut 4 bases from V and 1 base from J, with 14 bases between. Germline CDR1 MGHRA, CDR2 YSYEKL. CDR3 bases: TGCGCCAGCAGCCGCCCAGAGATCGGATCCTACGAGCAGTACTTC. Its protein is CASSRPEIGSYEQYF.

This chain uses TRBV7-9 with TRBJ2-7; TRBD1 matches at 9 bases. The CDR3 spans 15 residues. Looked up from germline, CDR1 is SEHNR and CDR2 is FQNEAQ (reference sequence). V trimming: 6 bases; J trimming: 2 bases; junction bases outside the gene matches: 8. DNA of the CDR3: TGTGCCAGCAGTGCTACCGGGACAGGGACCTACGAGCAGTACTTC. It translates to CASSATGTGTYEQYF.

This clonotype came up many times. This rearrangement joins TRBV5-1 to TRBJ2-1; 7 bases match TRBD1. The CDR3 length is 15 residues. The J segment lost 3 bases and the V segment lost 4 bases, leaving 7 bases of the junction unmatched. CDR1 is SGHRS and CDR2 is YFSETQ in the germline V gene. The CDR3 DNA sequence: TGCGCCAGCAGCGTTACCGGGACAGACTACAATGAGCAGTTCTTC. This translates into CASSVTGTDYNEQFF.

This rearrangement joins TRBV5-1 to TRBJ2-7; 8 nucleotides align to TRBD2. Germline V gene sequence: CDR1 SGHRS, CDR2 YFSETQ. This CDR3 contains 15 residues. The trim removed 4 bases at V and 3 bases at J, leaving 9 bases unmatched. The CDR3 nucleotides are TGCGCCAGCAGCCCTCCCGGGGGGGCACACTACGAGCAGTACTTC. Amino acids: CASSPPGGAHYEQYF. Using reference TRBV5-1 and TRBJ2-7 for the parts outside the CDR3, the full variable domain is KAGVTQTPRYLIKTRGQQVTLSCSPISGHRSVSWYQQTPGQGLQFLFEYFSETQRNKGNFPGRFSGRQFSNSRSEMNVSTLELGDSALYLCASSPPGGAHYEQYFGPGTRLTVT.

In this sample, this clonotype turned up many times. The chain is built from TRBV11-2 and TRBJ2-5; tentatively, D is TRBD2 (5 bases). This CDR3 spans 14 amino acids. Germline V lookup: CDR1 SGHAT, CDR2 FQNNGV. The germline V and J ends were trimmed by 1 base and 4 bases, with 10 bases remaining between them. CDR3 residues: CASSLVAGRETQYF. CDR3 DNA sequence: TGTGCCAGCAGCTTAGTGGCGGGCCGAGAGACCCAGTACTTC.

The CDR3 coding sequence is TGCGCCAGCAGCCAAGATGGGGGACTAGCGGGATACCTCTCCTACAATGAGCAGTTCTTC. Translation: CASSQDGGLAGYLSYNEQFF. The chain uses TRBV4-3 and TRBJ2-1, with 13 bases matching TRBD2. This CDR3 has 20 residues. The V gene's germline CDR1 is LGHNA and CDR2 YSLEER. J lost 0 bases, V lost 0 bases, and 8 bases had no gene match.

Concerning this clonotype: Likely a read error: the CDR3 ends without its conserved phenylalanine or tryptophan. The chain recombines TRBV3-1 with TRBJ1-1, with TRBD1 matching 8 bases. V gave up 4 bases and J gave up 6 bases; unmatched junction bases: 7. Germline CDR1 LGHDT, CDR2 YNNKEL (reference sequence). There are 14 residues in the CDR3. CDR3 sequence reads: CASSPTGVRAEAFY. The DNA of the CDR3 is TGTGCCAGCAGCCCGACAGGGGTGAGGGCTGAAGCTTTCTAT.

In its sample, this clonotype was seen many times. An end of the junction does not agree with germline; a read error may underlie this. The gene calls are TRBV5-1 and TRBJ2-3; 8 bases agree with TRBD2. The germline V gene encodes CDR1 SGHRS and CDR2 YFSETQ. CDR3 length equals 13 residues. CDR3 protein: CASSLAGTDTQYF. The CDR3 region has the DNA TGTGCCAGCAGCTTAGCGGGAACGGATACGCAGTATTTT.

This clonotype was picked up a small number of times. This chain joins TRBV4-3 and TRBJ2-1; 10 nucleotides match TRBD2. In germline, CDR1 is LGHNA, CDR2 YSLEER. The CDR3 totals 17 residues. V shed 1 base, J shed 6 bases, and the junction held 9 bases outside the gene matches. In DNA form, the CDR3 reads TGCGCCAGCAGCCAAGGTGGTCTCGGACTAGCGGTCAATGAGCAGTTCTTC. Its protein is CASSQGGLGLAVNEQFF.